A selection of T cell receptor beta chains follows, all from one sample in a study of shared clonotypes between healthy human individuals. Measured with immunoSEQ multiplex PCR; TCRdb has only the in-frame clones, and not every one. The sample records more than 450,000 clones, roughly 78% being singletons. The specimen sequenced was PBMCs. The receptors here all came from a woman aged 40 to 49 in good health. Some clones in this sample may be carry-over from other donors' samples. The CDR3 runs from the conserved cysteine through the conserved F or W. Fields, in order: clone size, V gene, J gene, D gene, CDR3 protein, CDR3 DNA. A D gene is named only where the DNA matches it firmly. Rows may omit the clone size; those that give it use once, few, many or a size class.

>.|TRBV4-2|TRBJ1-2|TRBD1
CASSQEKETGGAVGGYTF
TGTGCCAGCAGCCAAGAAAAGGAGACAGGGGGCGCGGTGGGTGGCTACACCTTC
>.|TRBV6-6|TRBJ1-2|.
CASSPDRNYGYTF
TGTGCCAGCAGCCCCGACAGAAACTATGGCTACACCTTC
>once|TRBV21-1|TRBJ2-2|.
CASSPRGTNTGELFF
TGTGCCAGCAGCCCCCGGGGTACGAACACCGGGGAGCTGTTTTTT
>.|TRBV7-2|TRBJ2-1|.
CASSLVGSPWFF
TGTGCCAGCAGCTTAGTGGGGTCCCCCTGGTTCTTC
>few|TRBV7-9|TRBJ2-7|.
CASSLADTQEQYF
TGTGCCAGCAGCTTAGCGGACACCCAGGAGCAGTACTTC
>.|TRBV7-9|TRBJ2-5|.
CASSLPAGGGGKETQYF
TGTGCCAGCAGCCTTCCCGCGGGTGGAGGGGGCAAGGAGACCCAGTACTTC
>.|TRBV5-1|TRBJ2-3|TRBD2
CASSLGSLAGVVDTQYF
TGCGCCAGCAGCTTGGGGTCCCTAGCGGGAGTGGTAGATACGCAGTATTTT
>.|TRBV10-3|TRBJ2-5|.
CAISESVGGRETQYF
TGTGCCATCAGTGAGTCAGTGGGGGGACGAGAGACCCAGTACTTC
>.|TRBV2|TRBJ2-2|.
CASRGTPVTNTGELFF
TGTGCCAGCAGGGGGACCCCAGTAACGAACACCGGGGAGCTGTTTTTT
>.|TRBV11-2|TRBJ2-7|TRBD2
CASSTSGSKYF
TGTGCCAGCAGCACCAGCGGGAGCAAGTACTTC
>.|TRBV7-3|TRBJ2-1|.
CASTQGDEQFF
TGTGCCAGCACCCAAGGGGACGAGCAGTTCTTC
>once|TRBV27|TRBJ2-7|.
CASSQVMGLLAEQYF
TGTGCCAGCAGCCAGGTAATGGGCCTCCTAGCAGAGCAGTACTTC
>.|TRBV29-1|TRBJ2-5|.
CSADPGASQETQYF
TGCAGTGCTGACCCCGGGGCATCTCAAGAGACCCAGTACTTC
>.|TRBV4-3|TRBJ2-3|TRBD2
CASSQDLAGGPTDTQYF
TGCGCCAGCAGCCAAGATCTAGCGGGAGGGCCCACAGATACGCAGTATTTT
>.|TRBV5-8|TRBJ2-7|.
CASSLEGGVPYEQYF
TGTGCCAGCAGCTTGGAGGGAGGAGTCCCCTACGAGCAGTACTTC
>.|TRBV5-4|TRBJ1-1|.
CASSLYRVSGTEAFF
TGTGCCAGCAGCTTATACAGGGTATCAGGGACTGAAGCTTTCTTT
>.|TRBV4-3|TRBJ1-4|TRBD1
CASSQQGAATNEKLFF
TGCGCCAGCAGCCAGCAGGGGGCGGCAACTAATGAAAAACTGTTTTTT
>once|TRBV4-2|TRBJ1-3|.
CASSQDFGSAGSVGNTIYF
TGTGCCAGCAGCCAAGATTTTGGTTCGGCCGGTAGTGTTGGAAACACCATATATTTT
>once|TRBV27|TRBJ2-7|TRBD2
CASRGTMPPYEQYF
TGTGCCAGCAGAGGGACTATGCCCCCTTACGAGCAGTACTTC
>.|TRBV18|TRBJ1-1|.
CASSPGATTEAFF
TGTGCCAGCTCACCAGGTGCCACCACTGAAGCTTTCTTT
>.|TRBV7-3|TRBJ2-7|TRBD2
CASSPGGTYEQYF
TGTGCCAGCAGCCCGGGAGGGACCTACGAGCAGTACTTC
>.|TRBV6-4|TRBJ2-6|.
CASSDSSGAGANVLTF
TGTGCCAGCAGTGACTCATCAGGGGCTGGGGCCAACGTCCTGACTTTC
>.|TRBV18|TRBJ2-3|TRBD2
CASSPRLADLGDTQYF
TGTGCCAGCTCACCCCGACTAGCGGACCTAGGGGATACGCAGTATTTT
>few|TRBV4-1|TRBJ2-2|.
CASSPREMAPGELFF
TGCGCCAGCAGCCCCAGGGAGATGGCCCCCGGGGAGCTGTTTTTT
>.|TRBV11-2|TRBJ2-7|TRBD2
CASRLNLAGSYEQYF
TGTGCCAGCAGGCTTAACCTAGCGGGATCCTACGAGCAGTACTTC
>.|TRBV11-2|TRBJ2-5|TRBD1
CASSSPGQAQQYF
TGTGCCAGCAGCTCTCCGGGACAGGCTCAGCAGTACTTC
>.|TRBV6-5|TRBJ1-1|.
CASSYKAARHTEAFF
TGTGCCAGCAGTTACAAGGCAGCTCGGCACACTGAAGCTTTCTTT
>.|TRBV7-2|TRBJ2-7|TRBD2
CASSLEGGSAHEQYF
TGTGCCAGCAGCTTAGAGGGCGGGAGTGCCCACGAGCAGTACTTC
>.|TRBV6-5|TRBJ1-1|.
CASSYSPTVNTEAFF
TGTGCCAGCAGTTACTCCCCGACAGTGAACACTGAAGCTTTCTTT
>.|TRBV27|TRBJ2-2|.
CASREKDLIAGELFF
TGTGCCAGCAGGGAGAAGGACTTAATTGCCGGGGAGCTGTTTTTT
>.|TRBV5-1|TRBJ2-5|.
CASADRTQETQYF
TGCGCCAGCGCCGACAGGACACAAGAGACCCAGTACTTC
>once|TRBV5-4|TRBJ2-7|.
CASSSRTELYEQYF
TGTGCCAGCAGCTCCAGGACAGAGCTCTACGAGCAGTACTTC
>once|TRBV29-1|TRBJ2-1|.
CSVVSRNSYNEQFF
TGCAGCGTTGTTAGCAGGAACTCCTACAATGAGCAGTTCTTC
>.|TRBV19|TRBJ2-2|.
CASSIRPGLTNTGELFF
TGTGCCAGTAGTATCCGGCCGGGACTTACGAACACCGGGGAGCTGTTTTTT
>.|TRBV9|TRBJ2-7|.
CASSVGGVRDEQYF
TGTGCCAGCAGCGTAGGGGGGGTGAGGGACGAGCAGTACTTC
>.|TRBV5-1|TRBJ2-1|.
CASSLEGTSYNEQFF
TGCGCCAGCAGCTTGGAAGGCACCTCCTACAATGAGCAGTTCTTC
>.|TRBV11-2|TRBJ2-1|TRBD1
CASSLAGTANEQFF
TGTGCCAGCAGCTTAGCCGGGACAGCGAATGAGCAGTTCTTC
>.|TRBV7-2|TRBJ2-7|TRBD2
CASSPQSAGGMYEQYF
TGTGCCAGCAGCCCCCAGAGTGCGGGAGGGATGTACGAGCAGTACTTC
>.|TRBV4-1|TRBJ1-3|.
CASSQGRGSGNTIYF
TGCGCCAGCAGCCAAGGACGGGGGTCTGGAAACACCATATATTTT
>.|TRBV7-2|TRBJ1-1|.
CASSWGTGVPNTEAFF
TGTGCCAGCAGCTGGGGGACGGGGGTTCCGAACACTGAAGCTTTCTTT
>.|TRBV5-1|TRBJ1-1|.
CASSLVASHGTEAFF
TGCGCCAGCAGCTTGGTGGCCAGCCATGGCACTGAAGCTTTCTTT
>.|TRBV5-1|TRBJ2-1|.
CASSLRTGRGEQFF
TGCGCCAGCAGCTTGCGGACAGGCCGGGGGGAGCAGTTCTTC
>once|TRBV28|TRBJ2-7|.
CASSFGSTYEQYF
TGTGCCAGCAGTTTCGGCTCGACCTACGAGCAGTACTTC
>.|TRBV29-1|TRBJ2-5|.
CSVGPTPETQYF
TGCAGCGTCGGGCCCACCCCAGAGACCCAGTACTTC
>.|TRBV6-5|TRBJ1-1|.
CASSSAPGYTEAFF
TGTGCCAGCAGTTCTGCCCCAGGGTACACTGAAGCTTTCTTT
>.|TRBV28|TRBJ1-3|.
CASSLFYRGPNSGNTIYF
TGTGCCAGCAGTTTATTTTATCGGGGACCAAACTCTGGAAACACCATATATTTT
>.|TRBV5-6|TRBJ2-1|TRBD2
CASSLLKLAEQFF
TGTGCCAGCAGCCTCCTCAAACTAGCGGAGCAGTTCTTC
>.|TRBV18|TRBJ2-7|.
CASSPGLGTPYEQYF
TGTGCCAGCTCACCAGGGCTGGGAACCCCCTACGAGCAGTACTTC
>.|TRBV10-3|TRBJ2-3|TRBD2
CAIRALAGSSTDTQYF
TGTGCCATCAGAGCCCTAGCGGGAAGCAGCACAGATACGCAGTATTTT
>once|TRBV19|TRBJ2-1|.
CASSMGRTYNNEQFF
TGTGCCAGTAGTATGGGTCGTACCTACAACAATGAGCAGTTCTTC
>once|TRBV5-1|TRBJ1-2|.
CASSVWWGGYGYTF
TGCGCCAGCAGCGTCTGGTGGGGGGGCTATGGCTACACCTTC
>once|TRBV6-1|TRBJ1-3|TRBD1
CASNPGQNGNTIYF
TGTGCCAGCAACCCGGGACAGAATGGAAACACCATATATTTT
>few|TRBV5-1|TRBJ1-3|.
CASSLVGGSGGNTIYF
TGCGCCAGCAGCTTGGTTGGGGGATCGGGAGGAAACACCATATATTTT
>once|TRBV27|TRBJ2-7|.
CASSLFAATRTYEQYF
TGTGCCAGCAGTTTATTCGCGGCCACTAGAACCTACGAGCAGTACTTC
>.|TRBV7-9|TRBJ2-5|.
CASSRDRSETQYF
TGTGCCAGCAGCCGAGACAGGTCTGAGACCCAGTACTTC